The rows below give T cell receptor beta chains drawn from one sample of a study of T cell responses to AZD1222 COVID-19 vaccine. Clones were sequenced by immunoSEQ multiplex PCR, and TCRdb holds only the in-frame ones, with some missing. Of some 79,000 clones in the sample, around 80% were seen once. The sample in question was peripheral blood, obtained 28 days after the second AZD1222 dose. These receptors originate from an adult who received the AZD1222 COVID-19 vaccine. Each CDR3 is given with its conserved first and last residue. The D gene is left open where the match is weak. Rows may omit the clone size; those that give it use once, few, many or a size class.

>TRBV27|-|-|TRBJ2-1|13
CASSLSSYNEQFF
TGTGCCAGCAGTTTATCTTCGTACAATGAGCAGTTCTTC
>TRBV12-3/TRBV12-4|-|-|TRBJ2-4|13
CASSRKRWDIQYF
TGTGCCAGCAGTCGAAAACGGTGGGACATTCAGTACTTC
>TRBV6-5|-|-|TRBJ2-2|16
CASSYSTLLETGELFF
TGTGCCAGCAGTTACTCGACACTCCTTGAGACCGGGGAGCTGTTTTTT
>TRBV27|-|-|TRBJ1-1|14
CASSFAGTERKAFF
TGTGCCAGCAGCTTTGCCGGGACGGAGAGAAAAGCTTTCTTT
>TRBV28|-|-|TRBJ1-3|14
CASSVKSSGNTIYF
TGTGCCAGCAGCGTAAAGAGCTCTGGAAACACCATATATTTT
>TRBV11-2|-|-|TRBJ2-3|13
CASSLRPADTQYF
TGTGCCAGCAGCTTGAGACCGGCAGATACGCAGTATTTT
>TRBV4-1|TRBD1|-|TRBJ2-7|15
CASSQDTGVSYEQYF
TGCGCCAGCAGCCAAGATACAGGGGTATCTTACGAGCAGTACTTC
>TRBV19|-|-|TRBJ2-1|14
CASSTYQRTREQFF
TGTGCCAGTAGTACCTACCAACGGACTCGTGAGCAGTTCTTC
>TRBV15|-|-|TRBJ1-2|14
CATRGGGTNYGYTF
TGTGCCACCAGGGGCGGGGGAACTAACTATGGCTACACCTTC
>TRBV19|-|-|TRBJ1-1|13
CASSILMNTEAFF
TGTGCCAGTAGTATCCTGATGAACACTGAAGCTTTCTTT
>TRBV5-1|-|few|TRBJ1-2|15
CASSLGQGRDYGYTF
TGCGCCAGCAGCTTGGGTCAGGGTAGGGACTATGGCTACACCTTC
>TRBV27|-|-|TRBJ1-4|15
CASSENRVTGEKLFF
TGTGCCAGCAGTGAGAACAGGGTAACTGGGGAAAAACTGTTTTTT
>TRBV11-2|-|once|TRBJ2-3|13
CASSRPPRDTQYF
TGTGCCAGCAGCCGCCCCCCCAGGGATACGCAGTATTTT
>TRBV13|-|few|TRBJ1-1|14
CASSLGHTNTEAFF
TGTGCCAGCAGCTTGGGACACACGAACACTGAAGCTTTCTTT
>TRBV4-3|-|-|TRBJ2-3|15
CASSQEAGRGDTQYF
TGCGCCAGCAGCCAAGAAGCTGGGAGGGGGGATACGCAGTATTTT
>TRBV4-2|TRBD1|-|TRBJ1-5|17
CASSHGHGTGGNQPQHF
TGTGCCAGCAGCCACGGACACGGGACAGGGGGCAATCAGCCCCAGCATTTT
>TRBV19|-|-|TRBJ2-4|15
CASSIDGRAGNIQYF
TGTGCCAGTAGTATAGATGGCAGGGCCGGAAACATTCAGTACTTC
>TRBV18|-|-|TRBJ1-5|17
CASSTLDGRFSNQPQHF
TGTGCCAGCTCAACCCTGGACGGACGTTTTAGCAATCAGCCCCAGCATTTT
>TRBV7-9|-|-|TRBJ1-3|15
CASSTQAGAGNTIYF
TGTGCCAGCAGCACACAGGCAGGGGCTGGAAACACCATATATTTT
>TRBV7-3|-|-|TRBJ2-2|15
CASSLTSTDTGELFF
TGTGCCAGCAGCTTAACGAGTACCGACACCGGGGAGCTGTTTTTT
>TRBV5-5|-|-|TRBJ1-6|17
CASRREATASQVSPLHF
TGTGCCAGCAGACGCGAAGCAACAGCATCGCAAGTCTCACCCCTCCACTTT
>TRBV7-9|-|-|TRBJ2-1|15
CASSSRLEGRNEQFF
TGTGCCAGCAGCTCCCGGTTAGAGGGGCGGAATGAGCAGTTCTTC
>TRBV30|-|-|TRBJ2-7|13
CAWSGGWNYEQYF
TGTGCCTGGAGTGGGGGGTGGAACTACGAGCAGTACTTC
>TRBV7-9|TRBD2|few|TRBJ2-1|14
CASSPGTKPHEQFF
TGTGCCAGCAGCCCCGGGACTAAGCCCCATGAGCAGTTCTTC
>TRBV7-9|-|-|TRBJ2-1|13
CASSFDVADEQFF
TGTGCCAGCAGCTTTGATGTTGCGGATGAGCAGTTCTTC
>TRBV6-5|-|-|TRBJ2-1|15
CASALEGYSLNEQFF
TGTGCCAGCGCCCTGGAGGGGTATTCGTTGAATGAGCAGTTCTTC
>TRBV28|TRBD2|-|TRBJ2-7|12
CASGDYSYEQYF
TGTGCCAGCGGGGACTACTCCTACGAGCAGTACTTC
>TRBV5-8|TRBD1|-|TRBJ2-7|14
CASSTSGTDYEQYF
TGTGCCAGCAGCACATCCGGGACAGACTACGAGCAGTACTTC
>TRBV7-9|TRBD1|-|TRBJ2-3|14
CASNRDSSTDTQYF
TGTGCCAGCAACCGGGACAGTAGCACAGATACGCAGTATTTT
>TRBV2|-|-|TRBJ2-2|15
CASSIRHVNTGELFF
TGTGCCAGCTCGATCAGACACGTGAACACCGGGGAGCTGTTTTTT
>TRBV5-1|-|-|TRBJ2-1|16
CASSPSAGSLYNEQFF
TGCGCCAGCAGCCCATCGGCGGGGAGCCTTTACAATGAGCAGTTCTTC
>TRBV20-1|-|-|TRBJ1-1|14
CSASGPGMNTEAFF
TGCAGTGCTAGTGGTCCGGGCATGAACACTGAAGCTTTCTTT
>TRBV28|-|-|TRBJ2-1|12
CASSLQSNEQFF
TGTGCCAGCAGTCTACAGAGCAATGAGCAGTTCTTC
>TRBV19|TRBD1|once|TRBJ2-3|15
CASKRTGETTDTQYF
TGTGCCAGCAAGAGGACAGGGGAAACGACAGATACGCAGTATTTT
>TRBV5-1|-|few|TRBJ2-6|18
CASALQGRGISGANVLTF
TGCGCCAGCGCCTTACAGGGCCGGGGAATCTCTGGGGCCAACGTCCTGACTTTC
>TRBV6-1|-|few|TRBJ1-3|14
CASSELGSGNTIYF
TGTGCCAGCAGTGAATTAGGCTCTGGAAACACCATATATTTT
>TRBV28|TRBD2|-|TRBJ2-1|15
CASNVGLAEYNEQFF
TGTGCCAGCAACGTAGGACTAGCAGAATACAATGAGCAGTTCTTC
>TRBV19|-|-|TRBJ2-1|14
CASSIRAGSNEQFF
TGTGCCAGTTCGATTCGGGCGGGGAGCAATGAGCAGTTCTTC
>TRBV3-1/TRBV3-2|-|-|TRBJ2-2|17
CASSQAWGVQNTGELFF
TGTGCCAGCAGCCAAGCTTGGGGGGTCCAGAACACCGGGGAGCTGTTTTTT
>TRBV5-6|TRBD2|-|TRBJ2-3|13
CASSSGGSDTQYF
TGTGCCAGCAGTTCCGGGGGGTCAGATACGCAGTATTTT
>TRBV7-9|TRBD1|few|TRBJ1-2|13
CASSFPGQYGYTF
TGTGCCAGCAGCTTCCCGGGACAGTATGGCTACACCTTC
>TRBV11-1|-|-|TRBJ1-1|14
CASSLDSSNTEAFF
TGTGCCAGCAGCCTAGACAGCTCGAACACTGAAGCTTTCTTT
>TRBV6-2/TRBV6-3|-|-|TRBJ2-7|14
CASSPRRGDYEQYF
TGTGCCAGCAGTCCCCGCAGGGGGGACTACGAGCAGTACTTC
>TRBV7-2|TRBD2|-|TRBJ2-1|14
CASRPGTRGNEQFF
TGTGCCAGCAGACCCGGGACTAGGGGCAATGAGCAGTTCTTC
>TRBV7-8|TRBD1|-|TRBJ1-6|16
CASSLADRGYNSPLHF
TGTGCCAGCAGCTTAGCGGACAGGGGCTATAATTCACCCCTCCACTTT
>TRBV28|-|-|TRBJ1-1|14
CASLTLSRKGEAFF
TGTGCCAGCCTGACTTTGTCGCGCAAGGGTGAAGCTTTCTTT
>TRBV7-2|TRBD2|-|TRBJ2-1|18
CASSDRTSGRSSYNEQFF
TGTGCCAGCAGTGATCGGACTAGCGGGAGGAGCTCCTACAATGAGCAGTTCTTC
>TRBV6-1|TRBD1|-|TRBJ2-1|14
CASSTGTGDIEQFF
TGTGCCAGCAGCACCGGGACAGGGGATATTGAGCAGTTCTTC
>TRBV27|TRBD2|few|TRBJ2-7|16
CASSLWVASGTYEQYF
TGTGCCAGCAGTTTATGGGTGGCTAGCGGGACCTACGAGCAGTACTTC